The 10 T cell receptor beta chains in this list originate from one sample, sequenced in a study of T cells after yellow fever vaccination. TCRdb used MiXCR to reprocess the 5' RACE reads, holding one entry per CDR3 protein. This table holds 400,000 to 450,000 distinct CDR3 sequences, roughly a sixth found once. Sample: PBMCs, taken before the yellow fever booster vaccination. Receptors were obtained from a man younger than 35 who received the YFV17D yellow fever vaccine.

V and J are TRBV4-3 and TRBJ2-6, with unresolved D. The CDR3 consists of 15 residues. V was shortened by 3 bases and J by 4 bases, with 10 bases between the two germline ends. Germline values: CDR1 LGHNA, CDR2 YSLEER. CDR3 sequence: CASSHAVSGANVLTF. The DNA for the CDR3 is TGCGCCAGCAGCCATGCTGTCTCCGGGGCCAACGTCCTGACTTTC.

This rearrangement joins TRBV5-1 to TRBJ2-5; D is unresolved. CDR1 is SGHRS and CDR2 is YFSETQ in the germline V gene. This CDR3 contains 12 residues. V shed 1 base and J shed 5 bases, with 6 bases lying between them. The CDR3 DNA is TGCGCCAGCAGCTTGAATTGGGAGACCCAGTACTTC. It translates to CASSLNWETQYF.

V and J are TRBV24-1 and TRBJ1-4; TRBD1 is a possible D gene (6 bases). V shed 7 bases and J shed 0 bases, with 11 bases lying between them. Germline CDR1 KGHDR, CDR2 SFDVKD. CDR3 length equals 15 residues. Here the CDR3 DNA reads TGTGCCACCAGGAGGACAGTCCCAACTAATGAAAAACTGTTTTTT. It specifies CATRRTVPTNEKLFF.

This clonotype was found a few times. CDR3 residues: CASSRVGTADNEKLFF. CDR3 nucleotide sequence: TGTGCCAGCAGTAGGGTGGGAACGGCCGATAATGAAAAACTGTTTTTT. The V gene is TRBV28, the J gene TRBJ1-4, with unresolved D. This CDR3 has 16 amino acids. The germline V gene encodes CDR1 MDHEN and CDR2 SYDVKM. The V and J ends lost 5 bases and 4 bases respectively, with 17 bases between them.

This clonotype appeared many times. CDR3 residues: CASSLEGVTEAFF. The CDR3 region has the DNA TGTGCCAGCAGCTTGGAAGGGGTAACTGAAGCTTTCTTT. The V and J genes are TRBV5-4 and TRBJ1-1; D might be TRBD1 (5 bases). Trimming stripped 0 bases from V and 5 bases from J, with 8 bases between. Germline V gives CDR1 SGHNT, CDR2 YYREEE (reference sequence). The CDR3 covers 13 residues.

This clonotype was seen a handful of times. CDR3 bases: TGTGCCAGCAGCTTGGCAGGGGGAGGCACTGAAGCTTTCTTT. Translated, it gives CASSLAGGGTEAFF. The chain couples TRBV5-4 to TRBJ1-1; TRBD1 agrees at 7 bases. This CDR3 has 14 amino acids. The V gene's germline CDR1 is SGHNT and CDR2 YYREEE (reference sequence). With 0 bases clipped from V and 4 bases from J, the junction kept 3 bases outside the gene matches.

CDR3 protein: CASRLQTGGTDTQYF. CDR3 DNA sequence: TGCGCCAGCAGGCTTCAAACAGGGGGGACAGATACGCAGTATTTT. V and J are TRBV5-1 and TRBJ2-3; 8 bases agree with TRBD1. The junction had 8 bases not matched to a gene; V was cut back by 5 bases and J by 3 bases. CDR3 length equals 15 residues. Germline CDR1 reads SGHRS; CDR2 reads YFSETQ.

In regard to this clonotype: Sequence at one end of the junction differs from germline and may be a read error. This chain uses TRBV20-1 with TRBJ1-1; D remains ambiguous. The germline V gene has CDR1 DFQATT and CDR2 SNEGSKA (reference sequence). The CDR3 runs to 12 residues. This chain's CDR3 is CSARPGNNEAFF. As DNA, the CDR3 is TGCAGTGCTAGGCCCGGGAACAATGAAGCTTTCTTT.

This chain uses TRBV24-1 with TRBJ2-3, with 7 bases identical to TRBD1. J lost 5 bases, V lost 4 bases, and 11 bases had no gene match. There are 16 residues in the CDR3. The germline V gene has CDR1 KGHDR and CDR2 SFDVKD. The CDR3 nucleotides are TGTGCCACCAGTGACCCCACGAGGGGGCACGGAGATACGCAGTATTTT. This encodes CATSDPTRGHGDTQYF.

This clonotype appeared many times. The chain uses TRBV5-1 and TRBJ2-1; 14 nucleotides agree with TRBD2. The CDR3 length is 15 residues. Trimming at V came to 3 bases and at J to 9 bases, leaving 5 bases not matched to a gene. CDR1 SGHRS and CDR2 YFSETQ come from the germline V gene. The CDR3 region has the DNA TGCGCCAGCAGCTCCGGACTAGCGGGGGGTTCTGAGCAGTTCTTC. As protein: CASSSGLAGGSEQFF.